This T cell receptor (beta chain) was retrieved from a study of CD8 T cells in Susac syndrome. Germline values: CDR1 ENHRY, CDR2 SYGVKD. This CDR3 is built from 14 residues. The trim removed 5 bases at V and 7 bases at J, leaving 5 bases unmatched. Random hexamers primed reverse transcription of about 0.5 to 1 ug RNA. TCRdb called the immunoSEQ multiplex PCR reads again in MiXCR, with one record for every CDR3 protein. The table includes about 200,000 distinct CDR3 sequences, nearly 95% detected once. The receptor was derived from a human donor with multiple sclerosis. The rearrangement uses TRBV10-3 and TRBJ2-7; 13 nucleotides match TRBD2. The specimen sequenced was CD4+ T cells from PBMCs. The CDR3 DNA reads TGTGCCATCAGTTCGACTAGCGGGGGGTCGGAGCAGTACTTC. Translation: CAISSTSGGSEQYF.